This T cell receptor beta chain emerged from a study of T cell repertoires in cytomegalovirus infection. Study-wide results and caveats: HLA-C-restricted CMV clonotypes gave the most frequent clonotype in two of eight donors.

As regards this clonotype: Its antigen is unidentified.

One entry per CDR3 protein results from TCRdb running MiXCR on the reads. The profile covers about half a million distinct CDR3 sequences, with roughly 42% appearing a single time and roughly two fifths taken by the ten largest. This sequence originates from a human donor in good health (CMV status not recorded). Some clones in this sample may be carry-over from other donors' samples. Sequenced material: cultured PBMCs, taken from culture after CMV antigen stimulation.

The CDR3 DNA reads TGTGCCAGCAGCTTAGGAGCGGGGTACAATTCACCCCTCCACTTT. It encodes CASSLGAGYNSPLHF. The chain is built from TRBV7-3 and TRBJ1-6, with unresolved D. CDR1 SGHTA and CDR2 FQGTGA come from the germline V gene. Trimming took off 2 bases at V and 7 bases at J, with 12 bases between the two ends. This CDR3 has 15 residues.